The sequence of this T cell receptor (beta chain) was determined in a study of OX40 agonist ivuxolimab in advanced cancers. Study in general: The treatment was a fully human IgG2 OX40 agonist, ivuxolimab.

Autoimmune disease history or systemic immunosuppression excluded patients. Produced via immunoSEQ multiplex PCR; TCRdb's table is partial and in-frame only. The sample includes fewer than 80,000 clones, 85% of them seen just once. The V and J ends lost 1 base and 5 bases respectively, with 6 bases between them. CDR1 is SGHAT, CDR2 FQNNGV, per germline. This CDR3 is 13 amino acids long. Study-level results: Relative to CD4+, CD8+ T cells held more expanded clones on average. The specificity for antigen of the expanded peripheral T cells was not determined.

As to this clone: Antigen specificity is unknown.

V gene TRBV11-2 combines with J gene TRBJ2-4; D gene unclear. This specimen consisted of CD4+ or CD8+ T cells sorted from blood, obtained in a trial of the OX40 agonist ivuxolimab. This receptor was identified in an adult with an advanced solid tumor such as melanoma, head and neck, liver or kidney cancer. This CDR3 reads CASSLGLENIQYF. CDR3 sequence (DNA): TGTGCCAGCAGCTTAGGCTTGGAAAACATTCAGTACTTC.